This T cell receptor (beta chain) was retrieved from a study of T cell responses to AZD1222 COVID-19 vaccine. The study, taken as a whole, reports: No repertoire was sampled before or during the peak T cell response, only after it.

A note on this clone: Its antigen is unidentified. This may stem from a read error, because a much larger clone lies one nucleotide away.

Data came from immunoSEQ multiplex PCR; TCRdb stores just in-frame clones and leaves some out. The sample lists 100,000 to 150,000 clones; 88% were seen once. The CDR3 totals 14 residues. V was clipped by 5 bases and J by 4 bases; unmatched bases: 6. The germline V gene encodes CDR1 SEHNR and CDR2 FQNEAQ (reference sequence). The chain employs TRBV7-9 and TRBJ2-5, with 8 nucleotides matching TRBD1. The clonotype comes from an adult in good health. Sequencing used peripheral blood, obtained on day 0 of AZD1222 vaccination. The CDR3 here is CASSQQGARETQYF. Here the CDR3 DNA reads TGTGCCAGCAGCCAGCAGGGGGCACGAGAGACCCAGTACTTC.